The rows below give T cell receptor beta chains drawn from one sample of a study of T cell responses to AZD1222 COVID-19 vaccine. Only in-frame clones appear in the TCRdb table, and some are missing; sequencing was by immunoSEQ multiplex PCR. Of over 110,000 clones in the sample, around 94% were seen once. The material was peripheral blood, obtained 28 days after the second AZD1222 dose. All receptors derive from an adult who received the AZD1222 COVID-19 vaccine. CDR3s include the opening cysteine and the closing phenylalanine or tryptophan. The order of the fields is clone size, D gene, J gene, V gene, CDR3 protein, CDR3 DNA. D genes are given only for firm matches. Not all rows give a size; the values are once, few, many and, for expanded clones, a class.

clone size: -; D gene: TRBD1; J gene: TRBJ1-2; V gene: TRBV30; CDR3 protein: CAWRDTGAYGYTF; CDR3 DNA: TGTGCCTGGAGGGATACAGGGGCCTATGGCTACACCTTC
clone size: -; D gene: TRBD1; J gene: TRBJ1-2; V gene: TRBV10-3; CDR3 protein: CAISESGQGAYGYTF; CDR3 DNA: TGTGCCATCAGTGAGTCTGGACAGGGGGCCTATGGCTACACCTTC
clone size: -; D gene: -; J gene: TRBJ2-5; V gene: TRBV5-4; CDR3 protein: CASSQAGSQETQYF; CDR3 DNA: TGTGCCAGCAGCCAAGCCGGGAGCCAAGAGACCCAGTACTTC
clone size: -; D gene: -; J gene: TRBJ2-3; V gene: TRBV7-2; CDR3 protein: CASSLGADTQYF; CDR3 DNA: TGTGCCAGCAGCTTAGGAGCAGATACGCAGTATTTT
clone size: -; D gene: -; J gene: TRBJ2-7; V gene: TRBV18; CDR3 protein: CASSQGRSSSYEQYF; CDR3 DNA: TGTGCCAGCTCACAGGGACGTTCTAGCTCCTACGAGCAGTACTTC
clone size: -; D gene: TRBD2; J gene: TRBJ2-7; V gene: TRBV7-8; CDR3 protein: CASSSAGTSGEQYF; CDR3 DNA: TGTGCCAGCAGCTCGGCCGGGACTAGCGGCGAGCAGTACTTC
clone size: -; D gene: -; J gene: TRBJ1-1; V gene: TRBV7-9; CDR3 protein: CASSLEGLRDTEAFF; CDR3 DNA: TGTGCCAGCAGCTTAGAAGGACTCCGGGACACGGAAGCTTTCTTT
clone size: -; D gene: -; J gene: TRBJ1-2; V gene: TRBV24-1; CDR3 protein: CATSDFSDGYTF; CDR3 DNA: TGTGCCACCAGTGATTTTTCGGATGGCTACACCTTC
clone size: -; D gene: TRBD1; J gene: TRBJ2-1; V gene: TRBV18; CDR3 protein: CASSPGSGGAYNEQFF; CDR3 DNA: TGTGCCAGCTCGCCAGGTTCAGGGGGCGCCTACAATGAGCAGTTCTTC
clone size: -; D gene: TRBD1; J gene: TRBJ1-3; V gene: TRBV6-1; CDR3 protein: CASKPGQVAGNTIYF; CDR3 DNA: TGTGCCAGCAAACCGGGACAGGTAGCAGGAAACACCATATATTTT
clone size: -; D gene: -; J gene: TRBJ1-1; V gene: TRBV5-6; CDR3 protein: CASSDRGGTEAFF; CDR3 DNA: TGTGCCAGCAGCGACCGAGGGGGCACTGAAGCTTTCTTT
clone size: -; D gene: -; J gene: TRBJ1-5; V gene: TRBV6-5; CDR3 protein: CASSYTGGNQPQHF; CDR3 DNA: TGTGCCAGCAGTTACACGGGAGGCAATCAGCCCCAGCATTTT
clone size: -; D gene: TRBD1; J gene: TRBJ1-2; V gene: TRBV28; CDR3 protein: CATETGVAGYTF; CDR3 DNA: TGTGCCACTGAGACAGGGGTAGCTGGCTACACCTTC
clone size: -; D gene: TRBD1; J gene: TRBJ1-1; V gene: TRBV4-1; CDR3 protein: CASSHPLGQGEGAFF; CDR3 DNA: TGCGCCAGCAGCCACCCCCTGGGACAGGGAGAGGGAGCTTTCTTT
clone size: once; D gene: TRBD2; J gene: TRBJ2-3; V gene: TRBV11-2; CDR3 protein: CASKEWWEGGDTQYF; CDR3 DNA: TGTGCCAGCAAAGAGTGGTGGGAGGGAGGAGATACGCAGTATTTT
clone size: -; D gene: TRBD1; J gene: TRBJ1-2; V gene: TRBV7-2; CDR3 protein: CASSLEAGGKGGGYTF; CDR3 DNA: TGTGCCAGCAGCTTAGAAGCAGGGGGTAAGGGGGGTGGCTACACCTTC
clone size: -; D gene: TRBD1; J gene: TRBJ2-5; V gene: TRBV14; CDR3 protein: CASSEDREKTQYF; CDR3 DNA: TGTGCCAGCAGCGAAGACAGGGAAAAGACCCAGTACTTC
clone size: -; D gene: -; J gene: TRBJ2-7; V gene: TRBV2; CDR3 protein: CASSVSLLMKYF; CDR3 DNA: TGTGCCAGCAGTGTATCGTTACTAATGAAGTACTTC
clone size: -; D gene: -; J gene: TRBJ2-7; V gene: TRBV7-9; CDR3 protein: CASSPPGGNEQYF; CDR3 DNA: TGTGCCAGCAGCCCCCCGGGTGGTAACGAGCAGTACTTC
clone size: -; D gene: -; J gene: TRBJ2-2; V gene: TRBV6-2/TRBV6-3; CDR3 protein: CASSRGQNTGELFF; CDR3 DNA: TGTGCCAGCAGCCGGGGACAGAACACCGGGGAGCTGTTTTTT
clone size: once; D gene: -; J gene: TRBJ2-2; V gene: TRBV5-1; CDR3 protein: CASSATTVPTGELFF; CDR3 DNA: TGCGCCAGCAGCGCGACGACAGTACCCACCGGGGAGCTGTTTTTT
clone size: -; D gene: -; J gene: TRBJ1-3; V gene: TRBV11-2; CDR3 protein: CASSLEGGNTIYF; CDR3 DNA: TGTGCCAGCAGCTTAGAGGGGGGAAACACCATATATTTT
clone size: -; D gene: -; J gene: TRBJ1-2; V gene: TRBV7-3; CDR3 protein: CASSPDRNYGYTF; CDR3 DNA: TGTGCCAGCAGTCCGGACAGAAACTATGGCTACACCTTC
clone size: -; D gene: -; J gene: TRBJ2-5; V gene: TRBV15; CDR3 protein: CATSARHSQAETQYF; CDR3 DNA: TGTGCCACCAGCGCTCGGCACTCCCAAGCGGAGACCCAGTACTTC
clone size: -; D gene: -; J gene: TRBJ1-1; V gene: TRBV6-6; CDR3 protein: CASSYSSGLLNTEAFF; CDR3 DNA: TGTGCCAGCAGTTACTCTAGTGGACTTTTGAACACTGAAGCTTTCTTT
clone size: -; D gene: -; J gene: TRBJ2-7; V gene: TRBV27; CDR3 protein: CASSSVTGQQYF; CDR3 DNA: TGTGCCAGCAGTTCCGTCACGGGCCAGCAGTACTTC
clone size: -; D gene: TRBD1; J gene: TRBJ1-2; V gene: TRBV27; CDR3 protein: CASSVSGQENYGYTF; CDR3 DNA: TGTGCCAGCAGTGTATCGGGACAGGAGAACTATGGCTACACCTTC
clone size: -; D gene: -; J gene: TRBJ2-4; V gene: TRBV6-5; CDR3 protein: CASSRDTIAKNIQYF; CDR3 DNA: TGTGCCAGCAGCAGGGACACCATAGCCAAAAACATTCAGTACTTC
clone size: -; D gene: TRBD1; J gene: TRBJ2-1; V gene: TRBV27; CDR3 protein: CASSFIETGTGNEQFF; CDR3 DNA: TGTGCCAGCAGTTTCATCGAGACAGGGACAGGTAATGAGCAGTTCTTC
clone size: -; D gene: -; J gene: TRBJ2-1; V gene: TRBV7-9; CDR3 protein: CASSLEVWGSYNEQFF; CDR3 DNA: TGTGCCAGCAGCTTAGAGGTATGGGGCTCCTACAATGAGCAGTTCTTC
clone size: -; D gene: -; J gene: TRBJ1-4; V gene: TRBV30; CDR3 protein: CAWSVQGEKLFF; CDR3 DNA: TGTGCCTGGAGTGTACAAGGTGAAAAACTGTTTTTT
clone size: once; D gene: -; J gene: TRBJ1-1; V gene: TRBV6-5; CDR3 protein: CASSYSDSGEAFF; CDR3 DNA: TGTGCCAGCAGTTACTCAGACAGTGGCGAAGCTTTCTTT